This T cell receptor beta chain was documented in a study of blood T cell repertoires in COVID-19. Study-level information: Nucleic acid was either cDNA or gDNA, and it came from T cells, B-cell-depleted T cells, or PBMCs.

The sample holds one count of this clone. The junction had 5 bases not matched to a gene; V was cut back by 6 bases and J by 4 bases. The CDR3 runs to 14 residues. Germline CDR1 and CDR2: MDHEN and SYDVKM. Generated by immunoSEQ multiplex PCR, the TCRdb table keeps only in-frame clones and is missing some. Here the sample spans about 200,000 clones, more than 70% being singletons. The V call is TRBV28, the J call TRBJ2-1; 8 nucleotides line up with TRBD2. This TCR came from a person aged 70 to 80 with COVID-19, enrolled during active disease. The sample comprised peripheral blood. This chain's CDR3 is CASSGGVEYNEQFF. The DNA of the CDR3 is TGTGCCAGCAGCGGGGGGGTCGAATACAATGAGCAGTTCTTC.